Here is one T cell receptor beta chain with its context. Its antigen is currently unknown. This entry comes from a study of T cell repertoires in cytomegalovirus infection. Study as a whole: Shared public TCR beta signatures pointed to both CMV infection and a matching HLA type.

TCRdb reprocessed the reads via MiXCR and lists one record per CDR3 protein. The sample lists about 160,000 distinct CDR3 sequences; less than 25% were seen once. Study conclusions and caveats: Summed public TCR beta family frequency identified CMV carriers bearing the relevant HLA. CMV-specific TCR beta clonotypes restricted by HLA-C dominated the ex vivo response.

The V gene lost 7 bases and the J gene lost 0 bases, with 17 bases spanning the gap. Looked up from germline, CDR1 is SEHNR and CDR2 is FQNEAQ (reference sequence). The CDR3 covers 16 residues. This clonotype was sampled from a human donor in good health (CMV status not recorded). Some clones in this sample may be carry-over from other donors' samples. The sample in question was CD8+ T cells from cultured PBMCs, obtained from culture after CMV antigen stimulation. The rearrangement joins TRBV7-9 to TRBJ2-3; D is possibly TRBD2 (5 bases). Written as DNA, the CDR3 is TGTGCCAGCAACGTCCCCGGCCGCGGGAGCACAGATACGCAGTATTTT. Protein sequence: CASNVPGRGSTDTQYF.